The sample holds many counts of the clone carrying this TCR beta chain. Its target is not known. This specimen comes from a study of breast tumors, draining lymph nodes, adjacent tissues. General study points: Compared with basal-like, luminal-like tumors shared significantly more repertoire with nontumor tissue.

TCRdb reprocessed the multiplex PCR reads via MiXCR and lists one record per CDR3 protein. The sample lists 150,000 to 200,000 distinct CDR3 sequences, about 34% seen once, with more than 3.5% in the top ten. Samples came from axillary lymph nodes draining the breast cancer. Sequences were obtained from axillary lymph node tissue. This receptor was identified in a female donor with breast cancer. Some clones in this sample may be carry-over from other donors' samples.

The CDR3 region has the DNA TGCGCCAGCAGCACCCGGGGGGGCTCCGAGCAGTACTTC. It is translated as CASSTRGGSEQYF. The rearrangement joins TRBV5-1 to TRBJ2-7, with TRBD2 matching over 8 bases. The CDR3 sequence is 13 residues long. CDR1 and CDR2 from the germline V gene are SGHRS and YFSETQ. After removal of 4 bases from V and 6 bases from J, the junction contained 6 bases not matched to a gene.